This TCR beta chain was recorded in a study of T cells in Graves' hyperthyroidism and ophthalmopathy. CDR3 size: 16 residues. The V end was cut by 3 bases, the J end by 4 bases, with 18 bases between. The germline V gene has CDR1 LNHNV and CDR2 YYDKDF (reference sequence). TCR beta CDR3 regions were amplified from RNA. First-round RT-PCR with HTBI primers amplified the TCR CDR3 region. MiXCR, applied by TCRdb to the multiplex PCR reads, yields one record per CDR3 protein. The sample has some 510,000 distinct CDR3 sequences, around 21% seen once. The chain recombines TRBV15 with TRBJ1-2; no clear D. Sequenced sample: blood. This TCR came from a young man with Graves' hyperthyroidism. CDR3 sequence reads: CATSRGREVSGYGYTF. CDR3 bases: TGTGCCACCAGCAGGGGCCGGGAGGTATCAGGCTATGGCTACACCTTC.